One sample yielded the 25 T cell receptor beta chains listed below, sequenced in a study of T cell responses to AZD1222 COVID-19 vaccine. Libraries were prepared by immunoSEQ multiplex PCR; TCRdb keeps only in-frame clonotypes and omits some of them. The table shows roughly 87,000 clones, with roughly 86% occurring only once. Sequences were derived from peripheral blood, sampled 28 days after the second AZD1222 dose. These receptors were collected from an adult who received the AZD1222 COVID-19 vaccine.

This clone has a single count. The V gene is TRBV18, the J gene TRBJ1-6; no firm D call. The CDR3 has 14 residues. The ends were cut back, 4 bases at V and 0 bases at J, with 4 bases in the middle. CDR1 is KGHSH, CDR2 LQKENI, per germline. CDR3 amino acids: CASSLSSYNSPLHF. DNA for the CDR3: TGTGCCAGCTCACTCAGCTCCTATAATTCACCCCTCCACTTT.

The count of this clone is one. The rearrangement joins TRBV18 to TRBJ1-1; D possibly corresponds to TRBD1 (6 bases). The CDR3 runs to 15 residues. The germline V gene encodes CDR1 KGHSH and CDR2 LQKENI. Trimming shortened V by 0 bases and J by 1 base, and 9 bases separated the two germline ends. The CDR3 bases are TGTGCCAGCTCACCACCCAGGGGAGAGAACACTGAAGCTTTCTTT. Protein sequence: CASSPPRGENTEAFF. The entire variable domain, with the rest obtained from reference TRBV18 and TRBJ1-1, is as follows: NAGVMQNPRHLVRRRGQEARLRCSPMKGHSHVYWYRQLPEEGLKFMVYLQKENIIDESGMPKERFSAEFPKEGPSILRIQQVVRGDSAAYFCASSPPRGENTEAFFGQGTRLTVV.

The chain links TRBV15 to TRBJ1-1; unclear D gene. CDR1 is LNHNV, CDR2 YYDKDF, per germline (reference sequence). This CDR3 is built from 16 residues. Between the trimmed V and J ends, which lost 0 bases and 1 base, there was a span of 12 bases. As DNA, the CDR3 is TGTGCCACCAGCAGAGATTTTACAGACAAGAACACTGAAGCTTTCTTT. Translated: CATSRDFTDKNTEAFF.

This chain's CDR3 is CASSRQGTKEKLFF. The CDR3 bases are TGTGCCAGCAGCCGGCAAGGGACAAAGGAAAAACTGTTTTTT. The chain uses TRBV27 and TRBJ1-4, with a possible D match to TRBD1 (6 bases). Germline CDR1 and CDR2: MNHEY and SMNVEV (reference sequence). V lost 6 bases and J lost 8, with 16 bases in between. There are 14 residues in the CDR3. The whole variable domain, remainder taken from reference TRBV27 and TRBJ1-4, is EAQVTQNPRYLITVTGKKLTVTCSQNMNHEYMSWYRQDPGLGLRQIYYSMNVEVTDKGDVPEGYKVSRKEKRNFPLILESPSPNQTSLYFCASSRQGTKEKLFFGSGTQLSVL.

V gene TRBV5-1 combines with J gene TRBJ2-1; 7 bases agree with TRBD1. The CDR3 sequence is 16 residues long. CDR1 SGHRS and CDR2 YFSETQ come from the germline V gene. Trimming took 0 bases from V and 1 from J; bases not matched to a gene: 4. Here the CDR3 DNA reads TGCGCCAGCAGCTTGGTAGGCAGGGGGTCCTACAATGAGCAGTTCTTC. It codes for CASSLVGRGSYNEQFF. Filled out from reference TRBV5-1 and TRBJ2-1, the complete variable domain reads KAGVTQTPRYLIKTRGQQVTLSCSPISGHRSVSWYQQTPGQGLQFLFEYFSETQRNKGNFPGRFSGRQFSNSRSEMNVSTLELGDSALYLCASSLVGRGSYNEQFFGPGTRLTVL.

The chain carries TRBV7-8 and TRBJ2-5; 8 bases are shared with TRBD2. Germline values: CDR1 SGHVS, CDR2 FQNEAQ. The CDR3 is made up of 14 amino acids. The V segment lost 3 bases and the J segment 5 bases; nucleotides outside the gene matches: 5. CDR3 DNA sequence: TGTGCCAGCAGCTTGGCGGGAGGTTGGGAGACCCAGTACTTC. Translation gives CASSLAGGWETQYF.

This chain uses TRBV18 with TRBJ2-7; D uncertain. V was pared by 3 bases and J by 6 bases, with 12 bases between. Germline V gives CDR1 KGHSH, CDR2 LQKENI. The CDR3 is 13 residues long. The DNA of the CDR3 is TGTGCCAGCTCACCGTTAGGTCCGGTCGAGCAGTACTTC. The encoded protein is CASSPLGPVEQYF.

V is TRBV19 and J is TRBJ1-1, with 7 bases identical to TRBD1. This CDR3 has 15 amino acids. Trimming cost V 4 bases and J 1 base; bases outside gene matches: 6. Germline V lookup: CDR1 LNHDA, CDR2 SQIVND (reference sequence). Here the CDR3 DNA reads TGTGCCAGTAGTACTCACAGGGGCCCGAACACTGAAGCTTTCTTT. Encoded protein: CASSTHRGPNTEAFF.

This clone was observed a handful of times. The rearrangement joins TRBV5-1 to TRBJ2-1; 9 positions agree with TRBD2. The CDR3 loop spans 19 amino acids. The junction had 14 bases not matched to a gene; V was cut back by 3 bases and J by 1 base. CDR1 and CDR2 from the germline V gene are SGHRS and YFSETQ. CDR3 region: CASSSLGREGRGSYNEQFF. For the CDR3, the DNA is TGCGCCAGCAGCTCCCTGGGGCGGGAGGGCCGCGGGTCCTACAATGAGCAGTTCTTC.

This rearrangement joins TRBV11-2 to TRBJ1-1; 9 bases line up with TRBD1. CDR3 length: 15 amino acids. Trimming removed 2 bases from V and 4 bases from J; junction bases left unmatched: 5. Germline lookup yields CDR1 SGHAT and CDR2 FQNNGV. The CDR3 DNA reads TGTGCCAGCAGCTTATATACAGGGGGCACCACTGAAGCTTTCTTT. Translated: CASSLYTGGTTEAFF.

This sequence joins TRBV18 and TRBJ1-1; the D is unclear. V lost 1 base and J 5 bases, leaving 8 bases between the germline ends. This CDR3 has 13 residues. Per the germline V gene, CDR1 is KGHSH and CDR2 is LQKENI. CDR3 DNA: TGTGCCAGCTCACCACTTACGAGGACTGAAGCTTTCTTT. Translating it yields CASSPLTRTEAFF.

The chain has TRBV30 and TRBJ2-7; 9 positions match TRBD1. Germline CDR1 is GTSNPN and CDR2 is SVGIG (reference sequence). V was pared by 3 bases and J by 5 bases, with 8 bases of the junction left unmatched. This CDR3 has 14 amino acids. CDR3 sequence reads: CAWSEGQGLNEQYF. The CDR3 nucleotides are TGTGCCTGGAGCGAAGGACAGGGGCTAAACGAGCAGTACTTC.

V and J are TRBV2 and TRBJ2-7, with D possibly matching TRBD2 (6 bases). The germline V gene has CDR1 SNHLY and CDR2 FYNNEI. The V gene lost 7 bases and the J gene lost 5 bases, with 18 bases spanning the gap. The length of the CDR3 is 14 residues. The CDR3 sequence is CASKGTFLRDEQYF. For the CDR3, the DNA is TGTGCCAGCAAGGGGACTTTCCTTCGGGACGAGCAGTACTTC.

This chain uses TRBV3-1 (or the pseudogene TRBV3-2) with TRBJ2-7; the D is unclear. Germline lookup yields CDR1 LGHDT and CDR2 YNNKEL (reference sequence). Trimming shortened V by 1 base and J by 5 bases, and 6 bases separated the two germline ends. This CDR3 is 12 amino acids long. CDR3 loop: CASSQVYHEQYF. DNA for the CDR3: TGTGCCAGCAGCCAAGTATACCACGAGCAGTACTTC.

The rearrangement uses TRBV7-6 and TRBJ2-7; TRBD2 agrees at 13 bases. The trim removed 2 bases at V and 1 base at J, leaving 5 bases unmatched. Germline CDR1 SGHVS, CDR2 FNYEAQ. The CDR3 runs 17 residues. The CDR3 DNA follows: TGTGCCAGCAGCTTAATTGGGGGACTAGCGGGATCCTACGAGCAGTACTTC. Translation gives CASSLIGGLAGSYEQYF.

The rearrangement joins TRBV5-3 to TRBJ1-2, with 7 nucleotides matching TRBD1. TRBV5-3 is labeled an ORF, and its function is uncertain. V shed 5 bases, J shed 0 bases, and the junction held 7 bases outside the gene matches. The CDR3 runs 15 residues. The CDR3 reads CARSHRDRPNYGYTF. The CDR3 DNA reads TGTGCCAGAAGTCACCGGGACAGACCTAACTATGGCTACACCTTC.

The chain's CDR3 is CASSFRLEGTQYF. The DNA for the CDR3 is TGTGCCAGCAGCTTCCGACTAGAAGGTACGCAGTATTTT. The chain is built from TRBV13 and TRBJ2-3; possibly TRBD2 for D (6 bases). V lost 3 bases to trimming and J lost 8 bases, with 12 bases between them. Per germline, CDR1 PRHDT and CDR2 FYEKMQ (reference sequence). The CDR3 sequence is 13 residues long.

The rearrangement uses TRBV4-1 and TRBJ2-1; TRBD2 agrees at 9 bases. The ends lost 2 bases at V and 7 bases at J; junction bases unmatched: 12. CDR3 length: 17 residues. Germline V gene lookup returns CDR1 MGHRA and CDR2 YSYEKL. The CDR3 loop reads CASSQIPGLANGNEQFF. Written as DNA, the CDR3 is TGCGCCAGCAGCCAAATCCCGGGACTAGCTAATGGAAATGAGCAGTTCTTC.

Here the CDR3 reads CASSDGTATGYTF. The CDR3 nucleotides read TGTGCCAGCAGTGACGGGACAGCCACTGGCTACACCTTC. This chain connects TRBV2 to TRBJ1-2; 7 nucleotides align to TRBD1. CDR1 and CDR2 (germline): SNHLY, FYNNEI. This CDR3 is built from 13 residues. The V and J ends lost 3 bases and 7 bases, in that order; junction bases with no gene match: 5. Drawing the rest from reference TRBV2 and TRBJ1-2, the complete variable domain is EPEVTQTPSHQVTQMGQEVILRCVPISNHLYFYWYRQILGQKVEFLVSFYNNEISEKSEIFDDQFSVERPDGSNFTLKIRSTKLEDSAMYFCASSDGTATGYTFGSGTRLTVV.

This chain connects TRBV6-1 to TRBJ1-5; TRBD1 matches 9 bases. The CDR3 consists of 15 residues. CDR1 is MNHNS, CDR2 SASEGT, per germline. V lost 2 bases, J lost 6 bases, and 5 bases stayed unmatched. The CDR3 sequence is CASSERGTGFQPQHF. CDR3 nucleotide sequence: TGTGCCAGCAGTGAACGAGGGACAGGGTTTCAGCCCCAGCATTTT.

V is TRBV30 and J is TRBJ2-4; 11 bases fit TRBD2. V gave up 5 bases and J gave up 3 bases; unmatched junction bases: 21. Germline CDR1 and CDR2: GTSNPN and SVGIG (reference sequence). The CDR3 has 20 residues. CDR3 sequence: CAWLVASTFPGTSGKNIQYF. The CDR3 bases are TGTGCCTGGCTAGTAGCTTCGACTTTTCCCGGGACTAGCGGCAAAAACATTCAGTACTTC. Full variable domain (remainder filled in from reference TRBV30 and TRBJ2-4): SQTIHQWPATLVQPVGSPLSLECTVEGTSNPNLYWYRQAAGRGLQLLFYSVGIGQISSEVPQNLSASRPQDRQFILSSKKLLLSDSGFYLCAWLVASTFPGTSGKNIQYFGAGTRLSVL.

The chain employs TRBV14 and TRBJ1-2; no clear D. This CDR3 is built from 13 residues. Trimming removed 4 bases from V and 8 bases from J, with 14 bases in between. Germline values: CDR1 SGHDN, CDR2 FVKESK. In DNA form, the CDR3 reads TGTGCCAGCAGCCGAAGACCCCCCGAAGGCTACACCTTC. Translated: CASSRRPPEGYTF.

The genes are TRBV19 and TRBJ1-5, with D unresolved. This CDR3 is built from 14 residues. Trimming removed 8 bases at V and 2 bases at J, with 13 bases between. Looked up from germline, CDR1 is LNHDA and CDR2 is SQIVND (reference sequence). CDR3 in amino acids: CASDFGVGNQPQHF. The CDR3 nucleotides are TGTGCCAGTGACTTTGGTGTTGGCAATCAGCCCCAGCATTTT.

The CDR3, as DNA: TGTGCCAGTACAAAGGCAGGCCTTAATGAAAAACTGTTTTTT. Its protein is CASTKAGLNEKLFF. The V gene is TRBV4-2, the J gene TRBJ1-4; no firm D call. In germline, CDR1 is LGHNA, CDR2 YNFKEQ. The CDR3 is 14 residues long. The V end was cut by 9 bases, the J end by 4 bases, with 15 bases between.

This rearrangement joins TRBV9 to TRBJ2-1; TRBD2 matches 8 bases. Per germline, CDR1 SGDLS and CDR2 YYNGEE. V dropped 3 bases and J dropped 0; count of bases not matched to a gene: 5. This CDR3 contains 16 residues. The CDR3 reads CASSARLASSYNEQFF. CDR3 coding DNA: TGTGCCAGCAGCGCCAGACTAGCGAGCTCCTACAATGAGCAGTTCTTC. Using reference TRBV9 and TRBJ2-1 for the parts outside the CDR3, the full variable domain is DSGVTQTPKHLITATGQRVTLRCSPRSGDLSVYWYQQSLDQGLQFLIQYYNGEERAKGNILERFSAQQFPDLHSELNLSSLELGDSALYFCASSARLASSYNEQFFGPGTRLTVL.